This record covers a single T cell receptor beta chain. What it binds is not known. Looked up from germline, CDR1 is KGHSH and CDR2 is LQKENI. The junction had 4 bases not matched to a gene; V was cut back by 2 bases and J by 1 base. The CDR3 covers 15 residues. These data originate in a study of long-term antiretroviral therapy in people with HIV. Sequencing used immunoSEQ v3.0 at survey level. Clones were read by immunoSEQ multiplex PCR, and TCRdb kept only the in-frame ones, dropping some. The profile shows some 24,000 clones, just under 85% of them singletons. HIV-positive participants all received treatment in the United States. Overall study results and limits: Dominant in the repertoire at all time points were clones expanded before ART. Upon ART, diversity increased but remained lower than transplant donor controls. Possibly under older ART regimens, blood was drawn between about 2004 and 2018.

Sequenced material: unsorted PBMCs, taken 0.7 years before starting antiretroviral therapy. The sequence derives from a man in his thirties or forties with HIV. This sequence joins TRBV18 and TRBJ2-7; 8 nucleotides agree with TRBD1. The CDR3 protein is CASSPVGDRSYEQYF. As DNA, the CDR3 is TGTGCCAGCTCACCAGTTGGGGACAGGTCCTACGAGCAGTACTTC.